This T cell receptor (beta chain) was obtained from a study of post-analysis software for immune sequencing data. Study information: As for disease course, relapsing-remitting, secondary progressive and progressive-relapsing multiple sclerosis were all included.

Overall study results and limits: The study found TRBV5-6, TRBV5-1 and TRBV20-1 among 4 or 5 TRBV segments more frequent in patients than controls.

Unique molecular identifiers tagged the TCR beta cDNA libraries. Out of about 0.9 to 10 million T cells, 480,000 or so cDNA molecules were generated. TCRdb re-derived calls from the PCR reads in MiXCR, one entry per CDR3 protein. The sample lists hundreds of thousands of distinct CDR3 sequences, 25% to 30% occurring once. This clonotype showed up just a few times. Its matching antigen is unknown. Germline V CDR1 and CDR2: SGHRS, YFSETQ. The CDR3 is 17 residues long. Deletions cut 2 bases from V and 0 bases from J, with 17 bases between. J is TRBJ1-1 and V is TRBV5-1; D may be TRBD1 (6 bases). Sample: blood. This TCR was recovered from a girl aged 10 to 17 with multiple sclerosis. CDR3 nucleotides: TGCGCCAGCAGCTTCGACAGGTTAAGGAGCCTGAACACTGAAGCTTTCTTT. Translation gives CASSFDRLRSLNTEAFF. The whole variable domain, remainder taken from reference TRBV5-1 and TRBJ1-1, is KAGVTQTPRYLIKTRGQQVTLSCSPISGHRSVSWYQQTPGQGLQFLFEYFSETQRNKGNFPGRFSGRQFSNSRSEMNVSTLELGDSALYLCASSFDRLRSLNTEAFFGQGTRLTVV.